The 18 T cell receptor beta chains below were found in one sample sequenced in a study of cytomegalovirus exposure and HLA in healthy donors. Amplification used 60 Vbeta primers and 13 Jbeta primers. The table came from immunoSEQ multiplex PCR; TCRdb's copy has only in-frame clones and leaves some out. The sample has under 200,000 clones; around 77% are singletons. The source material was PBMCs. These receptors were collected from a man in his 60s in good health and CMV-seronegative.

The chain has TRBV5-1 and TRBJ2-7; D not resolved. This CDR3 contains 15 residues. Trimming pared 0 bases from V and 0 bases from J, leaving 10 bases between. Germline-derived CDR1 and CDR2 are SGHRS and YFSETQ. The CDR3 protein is CASSLGAKNSYEQYF. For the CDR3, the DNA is TGCGCCAGCAGCTTGGGGGCTAAGAACTCCTACGAGCAGTACTTC.

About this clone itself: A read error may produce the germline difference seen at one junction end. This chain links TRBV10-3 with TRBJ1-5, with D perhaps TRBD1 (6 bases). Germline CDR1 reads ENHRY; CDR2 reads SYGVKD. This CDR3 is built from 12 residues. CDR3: CAISSGDQPQNF. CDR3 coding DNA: TGTGCCATCAGTTCAGGGGATCAGCCCCAGAATTTT.

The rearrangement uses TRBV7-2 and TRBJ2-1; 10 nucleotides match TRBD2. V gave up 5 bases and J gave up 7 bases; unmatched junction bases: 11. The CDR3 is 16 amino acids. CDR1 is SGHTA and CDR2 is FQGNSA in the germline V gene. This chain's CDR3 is CASSRLGLAGDNEQFF. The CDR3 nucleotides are TGTGCCAGCAGCCGATTAGGGCTAGCGGGGGATAATGAGCAGTTCTTC.

CDR3 loop: CASSVGPSGTSTYEQYF. In DNA, the CDR3 is TGTGCCAGCAGCGTAGGGCCTAGCGGGACTTCAACCTACGAGCAGTACTTC. The J gene is TRBJ2-7, the V gene TRBV9; 9 positions match TRBD2. The germline V gene has CDR1 SGDLS and CDR2 YYNGEE. CDR3 length: 17 amino acids. The V and J ends lost 0 bases and 2 bases, in that order; junction bases with no gene match: 9.

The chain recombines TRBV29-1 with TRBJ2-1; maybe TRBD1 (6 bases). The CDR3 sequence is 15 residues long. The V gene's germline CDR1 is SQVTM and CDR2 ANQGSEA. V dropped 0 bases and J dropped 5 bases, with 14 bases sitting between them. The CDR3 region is CSVEDGRGHDNEQFF. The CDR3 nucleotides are TGCAGCGTTGAAGACGGACGGGGACATGACAATGAGCAGTTCTTC.

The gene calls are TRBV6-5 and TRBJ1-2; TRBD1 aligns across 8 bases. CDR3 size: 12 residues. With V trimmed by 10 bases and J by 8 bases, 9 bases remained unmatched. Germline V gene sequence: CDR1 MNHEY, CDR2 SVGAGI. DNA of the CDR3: TGTGCCACCTCGGACAGGGTCGGCGGCTACACCTTC. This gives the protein CATSDRVGGYTF.

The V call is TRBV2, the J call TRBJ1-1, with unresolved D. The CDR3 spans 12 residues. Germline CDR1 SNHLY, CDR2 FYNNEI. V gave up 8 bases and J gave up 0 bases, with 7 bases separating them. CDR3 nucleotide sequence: TGTGCCAGCCAGAGGGTGAACACTGAAGCTTTCTTT. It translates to CASQRVNTEAFF.

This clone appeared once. In DNA, the CDR3 is TGTGCCAGCAGCTTAGGCGGGGGGGCCAGTGATACGCAGTATTTT. It codes for CASSLGGGASDTQYF. V usage is TRBV5-4 and J usage is TRBJ2-3; TRBD2 aligns across 9 bases. The CDR3 length is 15 residues. V was clipped by 2 bases and J by 6 bases; unmatched bases: 7. Germline assignment: CDR1 SGHNT and CDR2 YYREEE (reference sequence).

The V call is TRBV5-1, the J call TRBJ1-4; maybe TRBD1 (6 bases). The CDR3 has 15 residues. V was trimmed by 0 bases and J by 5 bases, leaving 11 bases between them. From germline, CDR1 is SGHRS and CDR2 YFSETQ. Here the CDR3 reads CASSLEQGRNEKLFF. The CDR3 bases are TGCGCCAGCAGCTTGGAACAGGGTAGGAATGAAAAACTGTTTTTT.

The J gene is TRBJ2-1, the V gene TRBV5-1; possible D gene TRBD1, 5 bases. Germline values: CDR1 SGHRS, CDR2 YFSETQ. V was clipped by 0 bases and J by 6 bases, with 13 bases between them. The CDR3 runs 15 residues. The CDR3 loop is CASSLVTAGINEQFF. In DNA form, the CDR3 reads TGCGCCAGCAGCTTGGTCACGGCAGGGATCAATGAGCAGTTCTTC.

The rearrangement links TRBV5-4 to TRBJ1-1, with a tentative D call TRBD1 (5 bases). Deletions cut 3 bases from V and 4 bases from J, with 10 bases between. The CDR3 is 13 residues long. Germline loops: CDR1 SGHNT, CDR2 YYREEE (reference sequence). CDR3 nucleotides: TGTGCCAGCAGCTCGCAGGGAATCACTGAAGCTTTCTTT. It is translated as CASSSQGITEAFF.

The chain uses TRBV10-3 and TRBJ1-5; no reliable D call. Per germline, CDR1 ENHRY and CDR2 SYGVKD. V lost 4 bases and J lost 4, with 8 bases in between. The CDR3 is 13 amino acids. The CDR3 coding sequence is TGTGCCATCAGTGTTTCGGGGAATCAGCCCCAGCATTTT. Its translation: CAISVSGNQPQHF.

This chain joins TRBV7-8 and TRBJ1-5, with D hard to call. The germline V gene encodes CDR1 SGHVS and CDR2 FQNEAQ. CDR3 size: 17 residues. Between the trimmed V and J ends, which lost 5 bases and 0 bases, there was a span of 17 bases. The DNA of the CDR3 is TGTGCCAGCAGCGGACTGGGCGGGGTCTATAGCAATCAGCCCCAGCATTTT. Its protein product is CASSGLGGVYSNQPQHF.

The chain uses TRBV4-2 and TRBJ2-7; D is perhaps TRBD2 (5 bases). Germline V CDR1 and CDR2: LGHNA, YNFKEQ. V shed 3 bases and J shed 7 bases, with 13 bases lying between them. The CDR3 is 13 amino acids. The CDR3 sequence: CASSQDLGLEQYF. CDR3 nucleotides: TGTGCCAGCAGCCAGGACTTAGGGTTGGAGCAGTACTTC.

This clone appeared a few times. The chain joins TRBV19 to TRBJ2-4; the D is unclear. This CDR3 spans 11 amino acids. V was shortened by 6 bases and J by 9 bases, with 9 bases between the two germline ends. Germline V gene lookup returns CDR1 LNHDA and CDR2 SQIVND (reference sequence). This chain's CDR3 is CASRSFGIQYF. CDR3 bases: TGTGCCAGTAGGAGTTTTGGCATTCAGTACTTC.

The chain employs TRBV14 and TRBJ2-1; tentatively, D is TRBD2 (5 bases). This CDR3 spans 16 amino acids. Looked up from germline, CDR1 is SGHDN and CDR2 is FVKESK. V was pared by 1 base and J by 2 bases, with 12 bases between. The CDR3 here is CASSQVSGIPYNEQFF. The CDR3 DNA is TGTGCCAGCAGCCAAGTTTCGGGGATTCCCTACAATGAGCAGTTCTTC.

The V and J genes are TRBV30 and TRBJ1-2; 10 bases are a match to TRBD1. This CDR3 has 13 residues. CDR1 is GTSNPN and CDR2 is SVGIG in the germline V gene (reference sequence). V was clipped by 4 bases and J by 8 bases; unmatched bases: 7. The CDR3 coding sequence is TGTGCCTGGATCCGGGACAGGGGTCGAGGCTACACCTTC. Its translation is CAWIRDRGRGYTF.

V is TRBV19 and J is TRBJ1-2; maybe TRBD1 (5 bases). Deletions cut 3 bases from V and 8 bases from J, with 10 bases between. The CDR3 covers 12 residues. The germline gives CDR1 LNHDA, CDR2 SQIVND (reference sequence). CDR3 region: CASSIGRVGYTF. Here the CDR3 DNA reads TGTGCCAGTAGTATTGGCAGGGTGGGCTACACCTTC.